The 22 T cell receptor beta chains below all came from one sample that was sequenced in a study of Graves' ophthalmopathy and Graves' hyperthyroidism. Amplification of the TCR beta CDR3 regions used RNA transcripts (as template). First-round RT-PCR with HTBI primers preceded a second-round multiplex PCR. TCRdb reprocessed the multiplex PCR reads via MiXCR and lists one record per CDR3 protein. This table holds some 1.1 million distinct CDR3 sequences, roughly two fifths found once. Material: peripheral blood or thyroid tissue (not recorded which). The receptor set was obtained from an adult man with Graves' hyperthyroidism.

In this sample, this clonotype turned up a few times. The gene calls are TRBV6-6 and TRBJ2-5; TRBD2 agrees at 9 bases. V gave up 1 base and J gave up 3 bases; unmatched junction bases: 6. Germline values: CDR1 MNHNY, CDR2 SVGAGI (reference sequence). The CDR3 has 16 residues. The CDR3 DNA is TGTGCCAGCAGTTACTTTCTGGGACTAGCAGAAGAGACCCAGTACTTC. Translated, it gives CASSYFLGLAEETQYF.

This clonotype has a handful of counts. The chain uses TRBV15 and TRBJ2-7; TRBD2 matches 8 bases. Looked up from germline, CDR1 is LNHNV and CDR2 is YYDKDF (reference sequence). The CDR3 extends over 16 amino acids. V dropped 0 bases and J dropped 0; count of bases not matched to a gene: 4. The chain's CDR3 is CATSRDRGGSSYEQYF. The CDR3 region has the DNA TGTGCCACCAGCAGAGATCGGGGGGGCAGCTCCTACGAGCAGTACTTC.

With regard to this clonotype: Germline is not matched at one junction end, which may reflect a read error. The CDR3 sequence: CASTLKPTGTYGYTF. The DNA of the CDR3 is TGTGCGAGCACCCTAAAACCGACAGGAACCTATGGCTACACCTTC. The chain carries TRBV9 and TRBJ1-2; tentatively, D is TRBD1 (6 bases). This CDR3 is 15 amino acids long. Per the germline V gene, CDR1 is SGDLS and CDR2 is YYNGEE.

The chain employs TRBV7-9 and TRBJ2-7; no clear D. Trimming left V 8 bases short and J 3 bases short, with 11 bases between. CDR3 length equals 12 residues. CDR1 and CDR2 from the germline V gene are SEHNR and FQNEAQ (reference sequence). The CDR3 nucleotides are TGTGCCAGCTGGCACTCCGACTACGAGCAGTACTTC. It codes for CASWHSDYEQYF.

Comment on this clonotype: The junction departs from germline at one end; a sequencing error may be responsible. In DNA form, the CDR3 reads TGCGCCAGCGGCCAAGATCGATCCAGGGGAAGCTACGAGCAGTACTTC. Translation gives CASGQDRSRGSYEQYF. The chain links TRBV4-1 to TRBJ2-7, with D possibly matching TRBD1 (6 bases). The CDR3 has 16 amino acids. Germline V gene sequence: CDR1 MGHRA, CDR2 YSYEKL.

As concerns this clonotype: Possible read error: a much larger clone is one base away. The chain combines TRBV24-1 with TRBJ1-5; D perhaps matches TRBD1 (5 bases). The germline V and J ends were trimmed by 8 bases and 1 base, with 11 bases remaining between them. CDR1 is KGHDR and CDR2 is SFDVKD in the germline V gene. The CDR3 is 14 residues long. CDR3 in amino acids: CATNGGESNQPQHF. In nucleotides, the CDR3 is TGTGCCACCAACGGAGGGGAGAGCAATCAGCCCCAGCATTTT.

This clonotype came up many times. V gene TRBV7-9 combines with J gene TRBJ2-5, with D possibly matching TRBD1 (6 bases). V was pared by 2 bases and J by 4 bases, with 14 bases between. The CDR3 consists of 15 residues. Germline values: CDR1 SEHNR, CDR2 FQNEAQ (reference sequence). CDR3 residues: CASSLSRTESETQYF. CDR3 nucleotides: TGTGCCAGCAGCTTATCCCGGACAGAATCAGAGACCCAGTACTTC.

The chain employs TRBV10-3 and TRBJ2-5, with 7 nucleotides matching TRBD2. V shed 10 bases and J 11 bases; nucleotides not matched to a gene: 16. In germline, CDR1 is ENHRY, CDR2 SYGVKD. This CDR3 comprises 13 residues. The DNA of the CDR3 is TGTGCCACCAGCCCGGGACGGGGGGACTTGCAGTACTTC. This gives the protein CATSPGRGDLQYF.

As regards this clonotype: At one end the junction does not follow the germline gene, possibly because of a read error. The genes are TRBV10-3 and TRBJ1-3; D not certain. The CDR3 extends over 17 amino acids. The germline V gene encodes CDR1 ENHRY and CDR2 SYGVKD. The CDR3 DNA is TGTGCCAGCAGTTACAATGTCCGTACCTACTCTGGAAACACCATATATTTT. The encoded protein is CASSYNVRTYSGNTIYF.

Points on this clonotype: The conserved closing phenylalanine or tryptophan is absent in this CDR3, likely reflecting a read error. The chain couples TRBV7-9 to TRBJ1-1, with D perhaps TRBD1 (6 bases). The CDR3 contains 12 residues. Germline V CDR1 and CDR2: SEHNR, FQNEAQ (reference sequence). V shed 5 bases and J shed 8 bases, with 12 bases lying between them. The CDR3 bases are TGTGCCAGCAGCCCCGGCGGGACAGAAGCTTTCCTT. Its protein is CASSPGGTEAFL.

This clonotype was seen at least ten times. The V and J genes are TRBV7-2 and TRBJ2-5, with 9 bases identical to TRBD1. The ends lost 0 bases at V and 5 bases at J; junction bases unmatched: 4. This CDR3 is built from 15 residues. Germline CDR1 is SGHTA and CDR2 is FQGNSA. The CDR3 region has the DNA TGTGCCAGCAGCTTAGCGGGACAGGGATGGGAGACCCAGTACTTC. It encodes CASSLAGQGWETQYF.

On this clonotype itself: Its ends do not fully match the called genes, so a read error is possible. The rearrangement joins TRBV5-1 to TRBJ2-5; no firm D call. Germline values: CDR1 SGHRS, CDR2 YFSETQ. The CDR3 length is 13 residues. CDR3 nucleotides: TGCGCCAGCAGCCCAGGCTCCCAAGGGACCCAGTACTTC. Protein product: CASSPGSQGTQYF.

This clonotype was counted many times. The chain carries TRBV7-6 and TRBJ2-2; D is ambiguous. The CDR3 contains 15 residues. The germline V gene encodes CDR1 SGHVS and CDR2 FNYEAQ. The germline V and J ends were trimmed by 0 bases and 0 bases, with 5 bases remaining between them. CDR3 sequence: CASSLASTNTGELFF. In DNA form, the CDR3 reads TGTGCCAGCAGCTTAGCAAGTACGAACACCGGGGAGCTGTTTTTT.

This clonotype was counted many times. The CDR3 nucleotides read TGTGCCAGCATGGCTGGTACCTATGGCTACACCTTC. Translating it yields CASMAGTYGYTF. This chain uses TRBV2 with TRBJ1-2; D uncertain. The V gene lost 7 bases and the J gene lost 4 bases, with 10 bases spanning the gap. The CDR3 contains 12 residues. CDR1 SNHLY and CDR2 FYNNEI come from the germline V gene. Drawing the rest from reference TRBV2 and TRBJ1-2, the complete variable domain is EPEVTQTPSHQVTQMGQEVILRCVPISNHLYFYWYRQILGQKVEFLVSFYNNEISEKSEIFDDQFSVERPDGSNFTLKIRSTKLEDSAMYFCASMAGTYGYTFGSGTRLTVV.

This clonotype was counted a few times. This rearrangement joins TRBV19 to TRBJ2-7; no firm D call. This CDR3 comprises 16 residues. V was cut by 5 bases and J by 1 base, with 18 bases left in between. CDR1 LNHDA and CDR2 SQIVND come from the germline V gene (reference sequence). The CDR3 sequence is CASSPRTTSRSYEQYF. CDR3 in DNA: TGTGCCAGTAGTCCACGGACGACCTCCCGTTCCTACGAGCAGTACTTC.

This clonotype was detected ten times or more. The chain combines TRBV15 with TRBJ2-2; weak D call: TRBD1 (6 bases). The V end was cut by 7 bases, the J end by 4 bases, with 19 bases between. Germline lookup yields CDR1 LNHNV and CDR2 YYDKDF (reference sequence). The CDR3 runs to 16 residues. In DNA, the CDR3 is TGTGCCACCATTTCAATTTCACAGGGAACCACCGGGGAGCTGTTTTTT. It encodes CATISISQGTTGELFF.

The J gene is TRBJ1-5, the V gene TRBV10-3; 9 nucleotides align to TRBD1. This CDR3 is built from 14 residues. Germline trimming cut 10 bases from V and 8 bases from J; bases unmatched to any gene: 12. Per the germline V gene, CDR1 is ENHRY and CDR2 is SYGVKD. The CDR3 DNA reads as TGTGCCACCAGCCCGGGACAGGGAGAGAAGCCCCAGCATTTT. It yields the protein CATSPGQGEKPQHF.

As to this clonotype: This sequence may be a read error, since a much larger clone differs from it by one base. This rearrangement joins TRBV7-2 to TRBJ2-7, with 14 bases matching TRBD2. Germline CDR1 reads SGHTA; CDR2 reads FQGNSA. V dropped 7 bases and J dropped 4; count of bases not matched to a gene: 9. The length of the CDR3 is 16 residues. As DNA, the CDR3 is TGTGCCAGCAACCCGACTAGCGGGAGGGCCCAATACGAGCAGTACTTC. Encoded protein: CASNPTSGRAQYEQYF.

The sample holds many counts of this clonotype. The chain links TRBV5-1 to TRBJ2-5; 10 positions agree with TRBD2. CDR3 length: 17 residues. The ends lost 1 base at V and 5 bases at J; junction bases unmatched: 11. Germline-derived CDR1 and CDR2 are SGHRS and YFSETQ. The CDR3: CASSLTPGLATHETQYF. The CDR3, as DNA: TGCGCCAGCAGCTTGACTCCGGGACTAGCGACGCACGAGACCCAGTACTTC.

This clonotype was detected ten times or more. The CDR3 protein is CASSPPRAQGEAFF. The CDR3 DNA sequence: TGTGCCAGTAGTCCCCCGCGCGCTCAGGGAGAAGCTTTCTTT. J is TRBJ1-1 and V is TRBV19; D is possibly TRBD1 (5 bases). Germline V CDR1 and CDR2: LNHDA, SQIVND (reference sequence). The V end was cut by 5 bases, the J end by 8 bases, with 18 bases between. This CDR3 is built from 14 residues. The whole variable domain, filled in from reference TRBV19 and TRBJ1-1, reads DGGITQSPKYLFRKEGQNVTLSCEQNLNHDAMYWYRQDPGQGLRLIYYSQIVNDFQKGDIAEGYSVSREKKESFPLTVTSAQKNPTAFYLCASSPPRAQGEAFFGQGTRLTVV.

This clonotype was counted between two and nine times. The chain carries TRBV9 and TRBJ1-1; 12 bases match TRBD1. The CDR3 length is 17 residues. Germline V lookup: CDR1 SGDLS, CDR2 YYNGEE. Trimming removed 1 base from V and 7 bases from J; junction bases left unmatched: 11. The CDR3 region is CASSVSPGTGGGGEAFF. The CDR3 DNA sequence: TGTGCCAGCAGCGTAAGTCCCGGGACAGGGGGCGGAGGTGAAGCTTTCTTT.

The CDR3 spells CASNYGGGTEAFF. Here the CDR3 DNA reads TGCGCCAGCAACTACGGGGGGGGCACTGAAGCTTTCTTT. The genes are TRBV5-1 and TRBJ1-1; TRBD1 is a possible D gene (5 bases). The V and J ends lost 6 bases and 4 bases respectively, with 13 bases between them. Germline V gives CDR1 SGHRS, CDR2 YFSETQ. There are 13 residues in the CDR3.